The following is a TCR beta chain sequence with its context. Its antigen is still unknown. The entry originates in a study of long-term antiretroviral therapy in people with HIV. Notes on the study in general: Increased diversity was seen after ART, yet it remained lower than in transplant donor controls.

Running of the v3.0 immunoSEQ assay took place at survey level. Only in-frame clones appear in the TCRdb table, and some are missing; sequencing was by immunoSEQ multiplex PCR. There are around 20,000 clones in the sample; over 65% occur only once, and approximately 15% lies in the top ten. The CDR3 consists of 17 residues. The chain combines TRBV21-1 with TRBJ1-1. TRBV21-1 is an annotated pseudogene. Here the sequenced sample was unsorted PBMCs, taken 0.5 years before starting antiretroviral therapy. The source of this sequence is a woman in her forties or fifties with HIV. Here the CDR3 reads CASSRKGRKPPNTEAFF. The CDR3 coding sequence is TGTGCCAGCAGCAGAAAGGGACGCAAGCCCCCGAACACTGAAGCTTTCTTT.